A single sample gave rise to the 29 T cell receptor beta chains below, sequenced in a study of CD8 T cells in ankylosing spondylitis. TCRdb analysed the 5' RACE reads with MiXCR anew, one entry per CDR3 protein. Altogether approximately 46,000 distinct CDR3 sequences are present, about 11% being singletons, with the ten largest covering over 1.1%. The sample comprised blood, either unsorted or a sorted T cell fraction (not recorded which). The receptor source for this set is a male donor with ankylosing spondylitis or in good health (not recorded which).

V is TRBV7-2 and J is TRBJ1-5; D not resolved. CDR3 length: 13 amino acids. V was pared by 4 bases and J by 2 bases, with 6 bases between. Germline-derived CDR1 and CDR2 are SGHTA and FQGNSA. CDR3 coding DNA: TGTGCCAGCAGCTACAGCGGCAATCAGCCCCAGCATTTT. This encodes CASSYSGNQPQHF.

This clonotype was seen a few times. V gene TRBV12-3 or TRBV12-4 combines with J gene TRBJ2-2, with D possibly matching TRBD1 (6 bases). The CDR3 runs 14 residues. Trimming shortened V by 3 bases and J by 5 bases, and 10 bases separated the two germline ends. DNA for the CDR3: TGTGCCAGCAGTTTTCAGGGGACAACCGGGGAGCTGTTTTTT. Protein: CASSFQGTTGELFF.

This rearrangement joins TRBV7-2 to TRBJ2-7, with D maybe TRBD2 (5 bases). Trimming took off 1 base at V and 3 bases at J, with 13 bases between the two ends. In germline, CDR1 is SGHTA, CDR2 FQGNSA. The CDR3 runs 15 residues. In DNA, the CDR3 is TGTGCCAGCAGCTTAGAGGCGGGCCAACTCTACGAGCAGTACTTC. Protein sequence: CASSLEAGQLYEQYF.

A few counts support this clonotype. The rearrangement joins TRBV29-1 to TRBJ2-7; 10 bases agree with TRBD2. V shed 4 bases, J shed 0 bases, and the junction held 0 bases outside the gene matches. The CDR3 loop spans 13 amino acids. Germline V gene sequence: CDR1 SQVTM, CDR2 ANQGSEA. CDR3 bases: TGCAGCGTTGGGACTAGCGGCTCCTACGAGCAGTACTTC. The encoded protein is CSVGTSGSYEQYF.

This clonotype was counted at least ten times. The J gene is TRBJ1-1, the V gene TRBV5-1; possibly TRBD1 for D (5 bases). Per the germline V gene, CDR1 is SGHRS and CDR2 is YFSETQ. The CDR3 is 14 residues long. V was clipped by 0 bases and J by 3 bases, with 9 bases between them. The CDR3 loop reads CASSLGGIDTEAFF. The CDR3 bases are TGCGCCAGCAGCTTGGGGGGGATTGACACTGAAGCTTTCTTT.

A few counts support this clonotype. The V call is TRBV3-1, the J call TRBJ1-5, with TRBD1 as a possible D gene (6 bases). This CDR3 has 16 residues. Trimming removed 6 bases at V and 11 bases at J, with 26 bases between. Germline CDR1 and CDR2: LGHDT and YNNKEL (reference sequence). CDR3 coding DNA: TGTGCCAGCAGAGCCAGCGGGGGGCGCGCGGAGGGGTCCCAGCATTTT. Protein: CASRASGGRAEGSQHF. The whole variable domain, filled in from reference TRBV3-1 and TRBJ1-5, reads DTAVSQTPKYLVTQMGNDKSIKCEQNLGHDTMYWYKQDSKKFLKIMFSYNNKELIINETVPNRFSPKSPDKAHLNLHINSLELGDSAVYFCASRASGGRAEGSQHFGDGTRLSIL.

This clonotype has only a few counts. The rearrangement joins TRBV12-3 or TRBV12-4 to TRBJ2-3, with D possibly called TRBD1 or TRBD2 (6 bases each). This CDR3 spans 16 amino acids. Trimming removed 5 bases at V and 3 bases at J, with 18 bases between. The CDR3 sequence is CASSMHVVGGTDTQYF. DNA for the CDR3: TGTGCCAGCAGTATGCACGTGGTAGGGGGGACAGATACGCAGTATTTT.

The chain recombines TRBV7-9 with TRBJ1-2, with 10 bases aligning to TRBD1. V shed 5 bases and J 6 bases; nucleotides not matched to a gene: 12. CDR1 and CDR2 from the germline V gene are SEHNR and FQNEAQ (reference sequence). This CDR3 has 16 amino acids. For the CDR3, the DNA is TGTGCCAGCAGCCCTCTAATGACAGGGGGCTTCGATGGCTACACCTTC. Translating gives CASSPLMTGGFDGYTF.

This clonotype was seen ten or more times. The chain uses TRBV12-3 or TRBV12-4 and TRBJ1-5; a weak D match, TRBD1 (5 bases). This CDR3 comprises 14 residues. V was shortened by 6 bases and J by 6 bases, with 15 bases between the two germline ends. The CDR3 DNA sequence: TGTGCCAGCAGCTCGGGACGGATCTTTCAGCCCCAGCATTTT. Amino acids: CASSSGRIFQPQHF.

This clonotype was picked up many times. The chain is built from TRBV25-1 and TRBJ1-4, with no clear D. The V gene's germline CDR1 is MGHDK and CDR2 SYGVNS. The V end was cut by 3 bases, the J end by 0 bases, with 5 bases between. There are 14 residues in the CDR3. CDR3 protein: CASSEPATNEKLFF. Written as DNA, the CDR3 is TGTGCCAGCAGTGAGCCCGCAACTAATGAAAAACTGTTTTTT.

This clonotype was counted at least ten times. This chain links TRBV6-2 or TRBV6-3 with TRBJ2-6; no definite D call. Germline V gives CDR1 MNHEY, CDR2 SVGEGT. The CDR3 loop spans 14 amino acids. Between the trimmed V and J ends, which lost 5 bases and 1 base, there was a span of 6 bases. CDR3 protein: CASSGNSGANVLTF. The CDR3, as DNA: TGTGCCAGCAGTGGAAATTCTGGGGCCAACGTCCTGACTTTC.

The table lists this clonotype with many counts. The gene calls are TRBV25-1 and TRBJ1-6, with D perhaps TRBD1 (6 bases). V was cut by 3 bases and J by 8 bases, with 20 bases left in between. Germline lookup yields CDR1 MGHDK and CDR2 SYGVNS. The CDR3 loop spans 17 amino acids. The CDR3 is CASSDDWGGHLYSPLHF. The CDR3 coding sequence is TGTGCCAGCAGTGATGATTGGGGGGGACATCTTTATTCACCCCTCCACTTT.

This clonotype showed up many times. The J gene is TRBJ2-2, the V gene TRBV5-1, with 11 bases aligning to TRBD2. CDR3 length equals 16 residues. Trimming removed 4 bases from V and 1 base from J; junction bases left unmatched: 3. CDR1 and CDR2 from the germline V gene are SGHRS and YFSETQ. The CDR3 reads CASSPGLAGNTGELFF. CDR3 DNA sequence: TGCGCCAGCAGCCCCGGACTAGCGGGGAACACCGGGGAGCTGTTTTTT.

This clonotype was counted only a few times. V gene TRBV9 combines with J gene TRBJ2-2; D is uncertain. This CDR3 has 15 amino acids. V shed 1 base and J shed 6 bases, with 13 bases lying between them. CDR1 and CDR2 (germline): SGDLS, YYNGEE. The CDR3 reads CASSVSGTGPGELFF. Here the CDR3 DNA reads TGTGCCAGCAGCGTAAGTGGTACCGGTCCCGGGGAGCTGTTTTTT.

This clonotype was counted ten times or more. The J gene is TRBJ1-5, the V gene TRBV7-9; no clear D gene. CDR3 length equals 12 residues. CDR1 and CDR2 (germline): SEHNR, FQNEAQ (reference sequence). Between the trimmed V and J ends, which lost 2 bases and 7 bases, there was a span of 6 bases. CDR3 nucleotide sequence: TGTGCCAGCAGCTTATCAGCACAGCCCCAGCATTTT. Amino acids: CASSLSAQPQHF.

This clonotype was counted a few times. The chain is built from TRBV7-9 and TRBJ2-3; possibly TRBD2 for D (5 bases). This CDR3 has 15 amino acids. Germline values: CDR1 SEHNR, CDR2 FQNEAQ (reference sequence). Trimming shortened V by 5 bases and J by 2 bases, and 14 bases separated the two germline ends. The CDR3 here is CASSLLRRDTDTQYF. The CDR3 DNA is TGTGCCAGCAGCCTCCTCCGACGGGACACAGATACGCAGTATTTT.

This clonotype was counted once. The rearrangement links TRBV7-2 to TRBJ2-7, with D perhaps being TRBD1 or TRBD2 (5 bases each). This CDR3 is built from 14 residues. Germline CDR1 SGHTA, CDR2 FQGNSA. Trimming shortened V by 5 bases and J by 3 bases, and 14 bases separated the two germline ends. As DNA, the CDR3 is TGTGCCAGCAGCCTCCGGGGACGGCTCTACGAGCAGTACTTC. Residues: CASSLRGRLYEQYF.

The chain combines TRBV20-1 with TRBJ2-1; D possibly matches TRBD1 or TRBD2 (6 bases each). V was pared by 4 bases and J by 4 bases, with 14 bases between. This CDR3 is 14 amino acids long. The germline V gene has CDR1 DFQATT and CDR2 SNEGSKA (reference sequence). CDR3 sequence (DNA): TGCAGTGCTAAATGGGGGGCCGGGTACAATGAGCAGTTCTTC. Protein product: CSAKWGAGYNEQFF.

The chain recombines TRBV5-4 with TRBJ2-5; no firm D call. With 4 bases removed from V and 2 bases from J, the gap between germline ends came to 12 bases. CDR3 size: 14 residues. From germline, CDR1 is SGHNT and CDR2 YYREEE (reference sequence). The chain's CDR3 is CASSAGPAQETQYF. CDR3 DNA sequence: TGTGCCAGCAGCGCCGGACCAGCTCAAGAGACCCAGTACTTC.

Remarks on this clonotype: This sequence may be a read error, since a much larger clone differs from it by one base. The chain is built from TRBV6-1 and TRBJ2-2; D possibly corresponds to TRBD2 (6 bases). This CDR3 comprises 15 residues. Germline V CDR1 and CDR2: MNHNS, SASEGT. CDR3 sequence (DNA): TGTGTCAGCAGTGAAGCCGGGGGATCGATCGGGGAGCTGTTTTTT. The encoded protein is CVSSEAGGSIGELFF.

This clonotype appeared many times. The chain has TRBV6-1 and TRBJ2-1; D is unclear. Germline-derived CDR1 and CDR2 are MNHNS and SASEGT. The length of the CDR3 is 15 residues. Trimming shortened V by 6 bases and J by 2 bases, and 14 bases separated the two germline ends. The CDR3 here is CASSGRPITYNEQFF. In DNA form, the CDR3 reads TGTGCCAGCAGCGGTCGGCCGATCACCTACAATGAGCAGTTCTTC.

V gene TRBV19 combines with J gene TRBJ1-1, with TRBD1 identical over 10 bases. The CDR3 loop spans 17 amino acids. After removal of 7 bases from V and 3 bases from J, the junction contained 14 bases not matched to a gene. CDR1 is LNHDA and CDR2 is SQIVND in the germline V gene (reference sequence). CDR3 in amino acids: CASTVSPGQGTYTEAFF. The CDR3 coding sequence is TGTGCCAGTACTGTCTCCCCGGGACAGGGGACTTACACTGAAGCTTTCTTT. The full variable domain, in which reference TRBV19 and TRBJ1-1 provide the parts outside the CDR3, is DGGITQSPKYLFRKEGQNVTLSCEQNLNHDAMYWYRQDPGQGLRLIYYSQIVNDFQKGDIAEGYSVSREKKESFPLTVTSAQKNPTAFYLCASTVSPGQGTYTEAFFGQGTRLTVV.

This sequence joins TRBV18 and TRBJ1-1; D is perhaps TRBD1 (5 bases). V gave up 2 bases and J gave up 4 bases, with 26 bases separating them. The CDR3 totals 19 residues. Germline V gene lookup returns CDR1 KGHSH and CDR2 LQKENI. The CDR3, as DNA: TGTGCCAGCTCACCAGAGGTTCCGGGACGGGCGAGTAGGCGCACTGAAGCTTTCTTT. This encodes CASSPEVPGRASRRTEAFF.

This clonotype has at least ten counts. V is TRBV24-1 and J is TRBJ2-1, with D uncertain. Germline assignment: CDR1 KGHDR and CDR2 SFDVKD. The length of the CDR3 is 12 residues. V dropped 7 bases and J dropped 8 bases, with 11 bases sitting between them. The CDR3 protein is CATSRGGYEQFF. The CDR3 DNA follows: TGTGCCACCAGCCGTGGTGGGTATGAGCAGTTCTTC.

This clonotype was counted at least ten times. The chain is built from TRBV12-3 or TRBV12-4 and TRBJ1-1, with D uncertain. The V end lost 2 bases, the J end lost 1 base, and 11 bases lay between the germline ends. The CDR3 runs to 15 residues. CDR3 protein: CASSLRSTQNTEAFF. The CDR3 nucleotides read TGTGCCAGCAGTTTAAGGTCCACCCAGAACACTGAAGCTTTCTTT.

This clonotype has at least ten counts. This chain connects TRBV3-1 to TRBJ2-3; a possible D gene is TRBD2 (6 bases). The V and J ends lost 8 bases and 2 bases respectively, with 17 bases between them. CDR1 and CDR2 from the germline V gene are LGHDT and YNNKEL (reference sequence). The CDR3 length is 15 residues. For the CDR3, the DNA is TGTGCCAGCTCGAAGTGGCGGGGCGACACAGATACGCAGTATTTT. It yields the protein CASSKWRGDTDTQYF.

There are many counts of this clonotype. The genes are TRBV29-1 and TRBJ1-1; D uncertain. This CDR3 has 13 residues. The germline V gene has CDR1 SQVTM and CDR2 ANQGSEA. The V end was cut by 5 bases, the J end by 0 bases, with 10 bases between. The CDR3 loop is CSVLGPMNTEAFF. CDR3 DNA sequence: TGCAGCGTTCTTGGGCCAATGAACACTGAAGCTTTCTTT.

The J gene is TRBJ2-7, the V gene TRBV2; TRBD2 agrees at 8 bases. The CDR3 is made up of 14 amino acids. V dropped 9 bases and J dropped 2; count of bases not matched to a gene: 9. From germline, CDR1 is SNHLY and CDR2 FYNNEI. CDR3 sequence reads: CASNRPGGAYEQYF. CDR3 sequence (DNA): TGTGCCAGTAACAGGCCCGGGGGGGCCTACGAGCAGTACTTC.

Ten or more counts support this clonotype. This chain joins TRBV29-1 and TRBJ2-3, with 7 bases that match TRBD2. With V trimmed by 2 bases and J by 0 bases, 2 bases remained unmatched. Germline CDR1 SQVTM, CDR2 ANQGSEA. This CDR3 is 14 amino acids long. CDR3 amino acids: CSVELADSTDTQYF. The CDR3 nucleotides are TGCAGCGTTGAACTAGCGGATAGCACAGATACGCAGTATTTT.